These 29 T cell receptor beta chains were all obtained from the same sample, sequenced in a study of blood T cell repertoires in COVID-19. The method was immunoSEQ multiplex PCR; TCRdb's version includes in-frame clones alone and lacks a portion of them. The sample lists some 37,000 clones, around 87% seen once, with 19% in the top ten. Sequencing input: peripheral blood. The receptor source for this set is a man aged 50 to 59 in a cohort sampled during active COVID-19.

This chain links TRBV3-1 (or the pseudogene TRBV3-2) with TRBJ2-7; TRBD1 might be the D (5 bases). From germline, CDR1 is LGHDT and CDR2 YNNKEL (reference sequence). V shed 4 bases and J shed 2 bases, with 9 bases lying between them. This CDR3 comprises 13 residues. The DNA for the CDR3 is TGTGCCAGCAGCCCGAAGGGGACCTACGAGCAGTACTTC. Translation: CASSPKGTYEQYF.

The chain is built from TRBV5-4 and TRBJ2-3, with a possible D match to TRBD1 (5 bases). Germline V CDR1 and CDR2: SGHNT, YYREEE (reference sequence). Deletions cut 5 bases from V and 2 bases from J, with 15 bases between. The length of the CDR3 is 15 residues. The CDR3 sequence is CASSRDSTPTDTQYF. The CDR3 coding sequence is TGTGCCAGCAGTAGAGACAGTACCCCCACAGATACGCAGTATTTT.

This chain links TRBV6-1 with TRBJ1-2; 7 positions match TRBD1. The V segment lost 1 base and the J segment 3 bases; nucleotides outside the gene matches: 5. CDR1 MNHNS and CDR2 SASEGT come from the germline V gene. The length of the CDR3 is 15 residues. DNA for the CDR3: TGTGCCAGCAGTGAAGAAGGGGGCGGATACTATGGCTACACCTTC. Amino acid sequence: CASSEEGGGYYGYTF.

This chain links TRBV7-9 with TRBJ1-1, with a possible D match to TRBD1 (5 bases). Germline V lookup: CDR1 SEHNR, CDR2 FQNEAQ (reference sequence). This CDR3 is 14 amino acids long. V was pared by 3 bases and J by 3 bases, with 11 bases between. CDR3 sequence: CASSFGQLYTEAFF. The CDR3 region has the DNA TGTGCCAGCAGCTTTGGACAACTGTACACTGAAGCTTTCTTT.

This clone has a single count. V and J are TRBV2 and TRBJ2-3, with 9 bases identical to TRBD2. Trimming removed 4 bases from V and 4 bases from J; junction bases left unmatched: 9. Germline CDR1 reads SNHLY; CDR2 reads FYNNEI. The CDR3 contains 16 residues. In DNA, the CDR3 is TGTGCCAGCAGTGTGACCGGCGGGGGGGCGGCAGATACGCAGTATTTT. It encodes CASSVTGGGAADTQYF.

This clone was seen once. The chain links TRBV6-5 to TRBJ1-1; a weak D match, TRBD1 (5 bases). Trimming took 6 bases from V and 7 from J, leaving 9 bases between them. Germline V gives CDR1 MNHEY, CDR2 SVGAGI. The CDR3 has 11 residues. For the CDR3, the DNA is TGTGCCAGCAGCCTAGGGGATGAAGCTTTCTTT. Residues: CASSLGDEAFF.

The V call is TRBV14, the J call TRBJ2-3; TRBD1 matches at 7 bases. With 4 bases clipped from V and 5 bases from J, the junction kept 12 bases outside the gene matches. Germline-derived CDR1 and CDR2 are SGHDN and FVKESK. The CDR3 consists of 16 residues. CDR3: CASSPHRGPLGDTQYF. CDR3 bases: TGTGCCAGCAGCCCACACAGGGGCCCATTAGGAGATACGCAGTATTTT.

This clone has a handful of counts. This chain joins TRBV24-1 and TRBJ2-3; D unclear. From germline, CDR1 is KGHDR and CDR2 SFDVKD. Deletions cut 8 bases from V and 6 bases from J, with 14 bases between. CDR3 size: 13 residues. CDR3 bases: TGTGCCACCACCGCCCCGCTAGGCGATACGCAGTATTTT. Translating gives CATTAPLGDTQYF.

The table lists this clone with a few counts. The chain employs TRBV7-2 and TRBJ2-3; TRBD2 aligns across 7 bases. Unmatched junction bases numbered 5, after V lost 5 bases and J lost 0 bases. The CDR3 runs to 15 residues. CDR1 is SGHTA and CDR2 is FQGNSA in the germline V gene. This CDR3 is CASSPSGASTDTQYF. The CDR3 nucleotides read TGTGCCAGCAGCCCGAGCGGGGCGAGCACAGATACGCAGTATTTT.

The V and J genes are TRBV5-4 and TRBJ1-1; no clear D. Germline CDR1 SGHNT, CDR2 YYREEE (reference sequence). V was shortened by 4 bases and J by 2 bases, with 9 bases between the two germline ends. This CDR3 contains 13 residues. The CDR3 spells CASSTVLNTEAFF. The DNA of the CDR3 is TGTGCCAGCAGCACCGTACTAAACACTGAAGCTTTCTTT. Complete variable domain (other parts from reference TRBV5-4 and TRBJ1-1): ETGVTQSPTHLIKTRGQQVTLRCSSQSGHNTVSWYQQALGQGPQFIFQYYREEENGRGNFPPRFSGLQFPNYSSELNVNALELDDSALYLCASSTVLNTEAFFGQGTRLTVV.

This chain joins TRBV6-5 and TRBJ2-1, with 7 bases aligning to TRBD2. Losses at the gene ends were 5 bases for V and 4 bases for J; bases not matched to a gene: 2. Germline CDR1 and CDR2: MNHEY and SVGAGI. The CDR3 covers 13 residues. CDR3 nucleotide sequence: TGTGCCAGCAGTCCGGGACTATACAATGAGCAGTTCTTC. The encoded protein is CASSPGLYNEQFF.

The chain links TRBV12-3 or TRBV12-4 to TRBJ2-1, with D possibly matching TRBD2 (6 bases). V dropped 2 bases and J dropped 10 bases, with 9 bases sitting between them. This CDR3 has 12 residues. The CDR3 region is CASSLLAGEQFF. In DNA form, the CDR3 reads TGTGCCAGCAGTTTACTCGCGGGGGAGCAGTTCTTC.

In DNA, the CDR3 is TGTGCCAGCAGCTTAGCCCCCCCCGGACTAGCGGGACTTGGTCGGGTCACAGATACGCAGTATTTT. Translation gives CASSLAPPGLAGLGRVTDTQYF. This chain joins TRBV7-8 and TRBJ2-3, with 12 bases matching TRBD2. The CDR3 is 22 residues long. Trimming cost V 0 bases and J 2 bases; bases outside gene matches: 18. Germline CDR1 and CDR2: SGHVS and FQNEAQ.

This rearrangement joins TRBV9 to TRBJ2-3; D perhaps matches TRBD2 (5 bases). Trimming took off 3 bases at V and 2 bases at J, with 13 bases between the two ends. There are 15 residues in the CDR3. Germline values: CDR1 SGDLS, CDR2 YYNGEE. CDR3 in amino acids: CASSALPGSTDTQYF. The CDR3 DNA reads TGTGCCAGCAGCGCCCTTCCGGGGTCCACAGATACGCAGTATTTT. Combining the CDR3 with reference TRBV9 and TRBJ2-3 gives the whole variable domain DSGVTQTPKHLITATGQRVTLRCSPRSGDLSVYWYQQSLDQGLQFLIQYYNGEERAKGNILERFSAQQFPDLHSELNLSSLELGDSALYFCASSALPGSTDTQYFGPGTRLTVL.

This chain joins TRBV5-1 and TRBJ1-1, with TRBD1 as a possible D gene (5 bases). The CDR3 totals 15 residues. Looked up from germline, CDR1 is SGHRS and CDR2 is YFSETQ. With 3 bases removed from V and 5 bases from J, the gap between germline ends came to 17 bases. This chain's CDR3 is CASSWDAGGETEAFF. The DNA for the CDR3 is TGCGCCAGCAGCTGGGATGCGGGGGGAGAGACTGAAGCTTTCTTT.

This chain links TRBV30 with TRBJ2-3; D unresolved. Germline V lookup: CDR1 GTSNPN, CDR2 SVGIG (reference sequence). The V and J ends lost 2 bases and 2 bases respectively, with 11 bases between them. The CDR3 extends over 14 amino acids. The CDR3 DNA is TGTGCCTGGAGTCGAGGAATCGCCACAGATACGCAGTATTTT. This gives the protein CAWSRGIATDTQYF.

This rearrangement joins TRBV4-2 to TRBJ2-1; 13 positions match TRBD2. V lost 3 bases to trimming and J lost 0 bases; unmatched junction nucleotides: 14. Germline V lookup: CDR1 LGHNA, CDR2 YNFKEQ. The CDR3 length is 21 residues. CDR3 sequence: CASSQSPGLAGDLSSYNEQFF. The CDR3 region has the DNA TGTGCCAGCAGCCAGAGCCCAGGACTAGCGGGGGACCTGAGCTCCTACAATGAGCAGTTCTTC.

The chain recombines TRBV2 with TRBJ1-5, with 7 bases matching TRBD1. V was clipped by 6 bases and J by 2 bases; unmatched bases: 10. Per germline, CDR1 SNHLY and CDR2 FYNNEI. The CDR3 contains 16 residues. CDR3 residues: CASSGPRGRGNQPQHF. As DNA, the CDR3 is TGTGCCAGCAGCGGCCCTAGGGGGCGAGGCAATCAGCCCCAGCATTTT.

This chain links TRBV7-9 with TRBJ2-6, with a weak D call TRBD1 (5 bases). Germline V lookup: CDR1 SEHNR, CDR2 FQNEAQ (reference sequence). Trimming pared 7 bases from V and 0 bases from J, leaving 19 bases between. This CDR3 contains 18 residues. The CDR3 region is CASTPWAGPNSGANVLTF. The DNA for the CDR3 is TGTGCCAGCACCCCTTGGGCAGGGCCTAACTCTGGGGCCAACGTCCTGACTTTC.

The chain recombines TRBV11-2 with TRBJ2-5, with 14 bases lining up with TRBD2. Looked up from germline, CDR1 is SGHAT and CDR2 is FQNNGV. This CDR3 spans 18 amino acids. The V gene end was trimmed by 1 base and the J gene end by 5 bases; junction bases not matched to a gene: 9. The CDR3 sequence is CASSLGGLAGGWAETQYF. The CDR3 nucleotides are TGTGCCAGCAGCTTAGGAGGACTAGCGGGAGGATGGGCGGAGACCCAGTACTTC.

J is TRBJ2-3 and V is TRBV18; tentative D call: TRBD2 (6 bases). CDR3 size: 16 residues. The V gene's germline CDR1 is KGHSH and CDR2 LQKENI. V was shortened by 2 bases and J by 1 base, with 13 bases between the two germline ends. The CDR3 DNA sequence: TGTGCCAGCTCACCATACGGGGGTTACGGCACAGATACGCAGTATTTT. It is translated as CASSPYGGYGTDTQYF.

The chain has TRBV4-1 and TRBJ1-5; 9 positions agree with TRBD1. Germline lookup yields CDR1 MGHRA and CDR2 YSYEKL. With V trimmed by 2 bases and J by 5 bases, 4 bases remained unmatched. CDR3 length: 15 amino acids. CDR3: CASSQTRQGDQPQHF. The CDR3 DNA reads as TGCGCCAGCAGCCAAACGCGACAGGGGGATCAGCCCCAGCATTTT.

This chain uses TRBV18 with TRBJ2-1; 8 bases align to TRBD2. V lost 3 bases and J lost 6; bases outside the gene matches: 7. CDR3 length: 15 residues. Germline V gives CDR1 KGHSH, CDR2 LQKENI. CDR3 protein: CASSPGLVLVNEQFF. As DNA, the CDR3 is TGTGCCAGCTCACCGGGACTAGTTCTGGTCAATGAGCAGTTCTTC. Full variable domain (missing parts from reference TRBV18 and TRBJ2-1): NAGVMQNPRHLVRRRGQEARLRCSPMKGHSHVYWYRQLPEEGLKFMVYLQKENIIDESGMPKERFSAEFPKEGPSILRIQQVVRGDSAAYFCASSPGLVLVNEQFFGPGTRLTVL.

The rearrangement joins TRBV11-3 to TRBJ2-5; 7 positions agree with TRBD2. The V gene's germline CDR1 is SGHNT and CDR2 YENEEA. The CDR3 runs 16 residues. The ends lost 0 bases at V and 4 bases at J; junction bases unmatched: 8. The DNA of the CDR3 is TGTGCCAGCAGCTTAGACTTCCACGGGGGGAGAGAGACCCAGTACTTC. This translates into CASSLDFHGGRETQYF.

The gene calls are TRBV4-1 and TRBJ2-1, with a tentative D call TRBD2 (6 bases). CDR3 length: 16 residues. Trimming pared 1 base from V and 8 bases from J, leaving 18 bases between. The germline CDR1 and CDR2 sequences are MGHRA and YSYEKL. Here the CDR3 reads CASSQVLGGALDEQFF. CDR3 nucleotide sequence: TGCGCCAGCAGCCAAGTGTTGGGGGGAGCGCTCGATGAGCAGTTCTTC.

The chain employs TRBV5-4 and TRBJ1-4, with TRBD1 matching 8 bases. From germline, CDR1 is SGHNT and CDR2 YYREEE (reference sequence). The CDR3 contains 17 residues. J was trimmed by 1 base and V by 0 bases; bases with no gene match: 5. The CDR3 DNA sequence: TGTGCCAGCAGCTTGGGGGTCACAGGGGGAACTAATGAAAAACTGTTTTTT. It codes for CASSLGVTGGTNEKLFF. The full variable domain, completed using reference TRBV5-4 and TRBJ1-4, is ETGVTQSPTHLIKTRGQQVTLRCSSQSGHNTVSWYQQALGQGPQFIFQYYREEENGRGNFPPRFSGLQFPNYSSELNVNALELDDSALYLCASSLGVTGGTNEKLFFGSGTQLSVL.

The J gene is TRBJ2-7, the V gene TRBV28; D possibly corresponds to TRBD2 (5 bases). Per the germline V gene, CDR1 is MDHEN and CDR2 is SYDVKM. The CDR3 runs 13 residues. V gave up 6 bases and J gave up 2 bases, with 11 bases separating them. The CDR3 DNA follows: TGTGCCAGCAGCCAGAGGGCCCCCTACGAGCAGTACGTC. Protein sequence: CASSQRAPYEQYV.

J is TRBJ1-6 and V is TRBV7-2, with 10 bases lining up with TRBD1. The CDR3 contains 15 residues. In germline, CDR1 is SGHTA, CDR2 FQGNSA. V shed 4 bases and J 10 bases; nucleotides not matched to a gene: 7. CDR3 in amino acids: CASSSPGQGYSPLHF. The CDR3 nucleotides are TGTGCCAGCAGCTCCCCGGGACAGGGGTACTCACCCCTCCACTTT.

This clone was counted a single time. The chain links TRBV29-1 to TRBJ1-2; 10 nucleotides line up with TRBD1. From germline, CDR1 is SQVTM and CDR2 ANQGSEA. V trimming: 0 bases; J trimming: 3 bases; junction bases outside the gene matches: 1. The CDR3 runs 14 residues. The CDR3 DNA reads as TGCAGCGTTGAAGAAGGGACAGGGGACTATGGCTACACCTTC. Residues: CSVEEGTGDYGYTF. Based on the CDR3 plus reference TRBV29-1 and TRBJ1-2, the full variable domain is SAVISQKPSRDICQRGTSLTIQCQVDSQVTMMFWYRQQPGQSLTLIATANQGSEATYESGFVIDKFPISRPNLTFSTLTVSNMSPEDSSIYLCSVEEGTGDYGYTFGSGTRLTVV.